The sequence of this TCR beta chain was determined in a study of Ad26.COV2.S vaccination and SARS-CoV-2 variants. At the level of the study: Donor got 5x10^10 or 1x10^11 viral particles of Ad26.COV2.S. Study results and caveats: Breadth and depth estimates from TCRs may understate total T cell responses. The breadth of spike-specific CD8+ and CD4+ T cell responses after vaccination was reportedly substantial.

The assay was immunoSEQ multiplex PCR, and TCRdb's table has in-frame clones only and misses some. The sample lists fewer than 400,000 clones; around nine tenths were seen once. CDR1 is SGHRS and CDR2 is YFSETQ in the germline V gene. V was clipped by 4 bases and J by 2 bases; unmatched bases: 15. The CDR3 totals 18 residues. Treatment described: around 19 received Ad26.COV2.S at low or high dose, single or two shots; roughly 5 received placebo; per-sample allocation not given. All samples were drawn on day 63, counting from the first vaccine or placebo injection. A word on this clone: Its antigen is as yet unknown.

The material was peripheral blood, obtained in a trial of Ad26.COV2.S vaccine versus placebo. This clonotype originated in a person aged 18-65 years who received the Ad26.COV2.S COVID-19 vaccine or a placebo. This chain joins TRBV5-1 and TRBJ1-2; 9 bases match TRBD1. In DNA form, the CDR3 reads TGCGCCAGCAGCCTAACCCAACGGGACAGGGAAATAAACTATGGCTACACCTTC. It encodes CASSLTQRDREINYGYTF.